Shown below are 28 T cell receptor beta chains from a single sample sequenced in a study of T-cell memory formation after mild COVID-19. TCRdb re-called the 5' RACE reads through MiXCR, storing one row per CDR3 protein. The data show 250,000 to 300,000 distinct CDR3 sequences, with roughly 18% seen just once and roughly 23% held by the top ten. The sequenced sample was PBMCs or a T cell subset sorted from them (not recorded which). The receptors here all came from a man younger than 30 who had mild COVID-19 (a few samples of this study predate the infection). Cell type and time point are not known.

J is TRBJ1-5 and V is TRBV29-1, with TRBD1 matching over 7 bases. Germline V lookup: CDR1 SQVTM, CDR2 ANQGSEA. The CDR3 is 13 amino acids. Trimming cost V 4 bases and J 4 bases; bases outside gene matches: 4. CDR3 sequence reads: CSVGGQRNQPQHF. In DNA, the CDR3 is TGCAGCGTTGGGGGACAGAGAAATCAGCCCCAGCATTTT. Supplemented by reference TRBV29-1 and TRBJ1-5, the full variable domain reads SAVISQKPSRDICQRGTSLTIQCQVDSQVTMMFWYRQQPGQSLTLIATANQGSEATYESGFVIDKFPISRPNLTFSTLTVSNMSPEDSSIYLCSVGGQRNQPQHFGDGTRLSIL.

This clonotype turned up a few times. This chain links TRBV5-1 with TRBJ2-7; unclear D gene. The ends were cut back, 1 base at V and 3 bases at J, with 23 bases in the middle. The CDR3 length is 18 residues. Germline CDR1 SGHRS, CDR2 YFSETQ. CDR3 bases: TGCGCCAGCAGCTTGAGCGAGCAGTTCCCCCGCCCGTGCTACGAGCAGTACGTC. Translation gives CASSLSEQFPRPCYEQYV.

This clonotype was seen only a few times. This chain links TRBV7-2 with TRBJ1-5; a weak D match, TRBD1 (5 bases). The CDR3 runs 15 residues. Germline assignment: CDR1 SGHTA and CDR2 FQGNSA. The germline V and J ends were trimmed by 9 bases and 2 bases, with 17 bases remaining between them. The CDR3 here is CASSKGDVGNQPQHF. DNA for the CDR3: TGTGCCAGTAGCAAAGGGGACGTAGGCAATCAGCCCCAGCATTTT.

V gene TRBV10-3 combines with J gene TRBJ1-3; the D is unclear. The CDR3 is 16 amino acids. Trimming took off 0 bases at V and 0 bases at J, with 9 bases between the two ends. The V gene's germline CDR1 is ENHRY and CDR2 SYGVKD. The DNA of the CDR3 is TGTGCCATCAGTGAGTCAAACCCATTCTCTGGAAACACCATATATTTT. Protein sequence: CAISESNPFSGNTIYF.

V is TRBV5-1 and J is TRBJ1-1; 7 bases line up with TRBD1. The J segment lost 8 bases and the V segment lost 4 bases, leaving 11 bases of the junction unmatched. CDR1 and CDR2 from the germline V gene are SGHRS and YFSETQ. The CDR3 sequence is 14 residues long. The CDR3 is CASSATQGKAEAFF. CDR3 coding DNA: TGCGCCAGCAGCGCTACACAGGGGAAGGCGGAAGCTTTCTTT.

DNA for the CDR3: TGTGCCAGCAGTGGGATCCTCTCCTACGAGCAGTACGTC. This encodes CASSGILSYEQYV. This chain uses TRBV28 with TRBJ2-7; D remains ambiguous. The germline gives CDR1 MDHEN, CDR2 SYDVKM. The CDR3 covers 13 residues. The V end lost 5 bases, the J end lost 0 bases, and 8 bases lay between the germline ends.

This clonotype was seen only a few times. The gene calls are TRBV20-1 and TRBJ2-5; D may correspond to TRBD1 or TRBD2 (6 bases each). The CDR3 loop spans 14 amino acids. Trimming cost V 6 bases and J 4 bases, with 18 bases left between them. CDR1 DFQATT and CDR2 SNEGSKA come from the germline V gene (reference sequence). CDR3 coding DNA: TGCAGTGCACAGTGGGGGGCGCGGAGAGAGACCCAGTACTTC. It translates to CSAQWGARRETQYF.

CDR3 bases: TGTGCCAGCAGCTTAGGGACGCGGAGAAAGGACGGGGAGCTGTTTTTT. Translation gives CASSLGTRRKDGELFF. The chain couples TRBV11-1 to TRBJ2-2, with D unclear. The CDR3 runs 16 residues. Trimming cost V 1 base and J 7 bases, with 16 bases left between them. In germline, CDR1 is SGHAT, CDR2 FQDESV (reference sequence).

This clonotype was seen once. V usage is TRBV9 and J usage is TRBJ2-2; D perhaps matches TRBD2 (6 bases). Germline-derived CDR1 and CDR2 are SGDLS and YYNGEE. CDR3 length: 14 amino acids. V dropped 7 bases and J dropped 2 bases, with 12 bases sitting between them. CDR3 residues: CASGAAGNTGELFF. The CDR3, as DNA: TGTGCCAGCGGTGCTGCGGGAAACACCGGGGAGCTGTTTTTT.

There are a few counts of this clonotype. The CDR3 bases are TGTGCCAGCAGCGGAGGGGGGCGTCGGGAGACCCAGTACTTC. Encoded protein: CASSGGGRRETQYF. The V call is TRBV2, the J call TRBJ2-5, with D perhaps matching TRBD1 or TRBD2 (6 bases each). The CDR3 covers 14 residues. V was pared by 6 bases and J by 5 bases, with 16 bases between. Germline CDR1 reads SNHLY; CDR2 reads FYNNEI.

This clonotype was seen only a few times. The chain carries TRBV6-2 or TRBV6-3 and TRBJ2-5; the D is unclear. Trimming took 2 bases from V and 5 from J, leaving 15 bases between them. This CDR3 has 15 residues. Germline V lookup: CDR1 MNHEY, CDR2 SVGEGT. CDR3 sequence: CASSYPGGRAETQYF. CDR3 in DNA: TGTGCCAGCAGTTACCCCGGTGGCCGCGCGGAGACCCAGTACTTC.

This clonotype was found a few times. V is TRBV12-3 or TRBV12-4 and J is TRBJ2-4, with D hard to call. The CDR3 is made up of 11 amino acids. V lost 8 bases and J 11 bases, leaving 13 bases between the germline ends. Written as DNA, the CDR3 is TGTGCCAGCGGAACCCAGTGGTTTCAGTACTTC. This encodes CASGTQWFQYF.

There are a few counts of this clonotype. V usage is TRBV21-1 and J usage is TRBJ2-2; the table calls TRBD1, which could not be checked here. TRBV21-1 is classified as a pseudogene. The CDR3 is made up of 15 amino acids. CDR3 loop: CASREGQGNTGELFF. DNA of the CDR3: TGTGCCAGCAGAGAGGGACAAGGGAACACCGGGGAGCTGTTTTTT.

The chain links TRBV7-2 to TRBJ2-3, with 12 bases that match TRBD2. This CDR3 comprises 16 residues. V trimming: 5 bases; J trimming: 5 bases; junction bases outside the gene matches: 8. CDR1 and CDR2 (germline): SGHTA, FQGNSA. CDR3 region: CASSDGLAGSGDTQYF. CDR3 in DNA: TGTGCCAGCAGCGATGGACTAGCGGGGTCGGGAGATACGCAGTATTTT.

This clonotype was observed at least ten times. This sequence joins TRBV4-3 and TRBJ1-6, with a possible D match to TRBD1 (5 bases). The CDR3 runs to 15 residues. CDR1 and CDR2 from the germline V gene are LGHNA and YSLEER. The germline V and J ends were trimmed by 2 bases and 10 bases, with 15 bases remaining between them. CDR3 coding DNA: TGCGCCAGCAGCCAAAGTGGCGGCAGGGACTCACCCCTCCACTTT. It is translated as CASSQSGGRDSPLHF.

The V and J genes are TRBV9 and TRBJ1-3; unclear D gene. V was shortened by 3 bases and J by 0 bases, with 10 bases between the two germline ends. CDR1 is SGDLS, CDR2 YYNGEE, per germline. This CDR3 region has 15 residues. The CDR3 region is CASSAPRGSGNTIYF. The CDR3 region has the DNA TGTGCCAGCAGCGCCCCCCGGGGCTCTGGAAACACCATATATTTT.

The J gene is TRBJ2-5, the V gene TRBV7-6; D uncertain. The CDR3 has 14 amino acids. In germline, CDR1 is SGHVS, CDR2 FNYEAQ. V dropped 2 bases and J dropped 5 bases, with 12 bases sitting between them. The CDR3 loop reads CASSLRNIRETQYF. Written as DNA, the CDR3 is TGTGCCAGCAGCTTAAGGAATATTAGGGAGACCCAGTACTTC.

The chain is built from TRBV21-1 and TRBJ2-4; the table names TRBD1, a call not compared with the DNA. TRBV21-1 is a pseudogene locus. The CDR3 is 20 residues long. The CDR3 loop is CASISGNDRGLDLAKNIQYF. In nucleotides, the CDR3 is TGTGCCAGCATCTCGGGCAACGACAGGGGGCTCGATCTAGCCAAAAACATTCAGTACTTC.

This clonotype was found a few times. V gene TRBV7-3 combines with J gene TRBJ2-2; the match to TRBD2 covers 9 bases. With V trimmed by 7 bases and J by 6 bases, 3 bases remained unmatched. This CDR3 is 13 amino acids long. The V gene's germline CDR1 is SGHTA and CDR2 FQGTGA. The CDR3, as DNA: TGTGCCAGCACACAGCGGGGGGCCGGGGAGCTGTTTTTT. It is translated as CASTQRGAGELFF.

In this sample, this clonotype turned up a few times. The CDR3 region is CSVDRGWGMNTEAFF. The CDR3 DNA is TGCAGCGTCGACAGGGGATGGGGGATGAACACTGAAGCTTTCTTT. The chain joins TRBV29-1 to TRBJ1-1; 8 bases are a match to TRBD1. V shed 6 bases, J shed 0 bases, and the junction held 9 bases outside the gene matches. The CDR3 is made up of 15 amino acids. CDR1 is SQVTM and CDR2 is ANQGSEA in the germline V gene.

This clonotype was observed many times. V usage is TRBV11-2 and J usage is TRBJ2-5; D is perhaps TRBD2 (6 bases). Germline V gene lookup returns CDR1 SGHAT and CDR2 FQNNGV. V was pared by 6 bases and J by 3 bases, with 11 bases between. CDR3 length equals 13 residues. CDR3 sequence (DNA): TGTGCCAGCAGGCGGGGAAATGAAGAGACCCAGTACTTC. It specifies CASRRGNEETQYF.

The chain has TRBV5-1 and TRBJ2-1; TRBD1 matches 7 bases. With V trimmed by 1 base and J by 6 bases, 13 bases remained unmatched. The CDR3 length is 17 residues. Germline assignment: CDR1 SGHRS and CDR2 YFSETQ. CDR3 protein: CASSLSPRDRLLNEQFF. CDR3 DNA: TGCGCCAGCAGCTTGTCGCCCCGGGACAGACTGCTCAATGAGCAGTTCTTC. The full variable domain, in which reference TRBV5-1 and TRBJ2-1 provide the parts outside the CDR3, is KAGVTQTPRYLIKTRGQQVTLSCSPISGHRSVSWYQQTPGQGLQFLFEYFSETQRNKGNFPGRFSGRQFSNSRSEMNVSTLELGDSALYLCASSLSPRDRLLNEQFFGPGTRLTVL.

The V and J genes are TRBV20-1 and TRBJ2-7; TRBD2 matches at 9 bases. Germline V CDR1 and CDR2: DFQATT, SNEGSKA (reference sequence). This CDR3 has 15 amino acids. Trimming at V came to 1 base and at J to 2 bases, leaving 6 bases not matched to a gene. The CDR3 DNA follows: TGCAGTGCTAGAGGGCCTAGCGGGGCCACCTACGAGCAGTACTTC. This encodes CSARGPSGATYEQYF.

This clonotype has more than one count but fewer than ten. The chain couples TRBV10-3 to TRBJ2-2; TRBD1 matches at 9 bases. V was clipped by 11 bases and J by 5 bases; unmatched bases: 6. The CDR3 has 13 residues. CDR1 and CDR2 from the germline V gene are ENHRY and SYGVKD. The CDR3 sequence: CAGRDRETGELFF. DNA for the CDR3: TGTGCCGGCCGGGACAGGGAAACCGGGGAGCTGTTTTTT.

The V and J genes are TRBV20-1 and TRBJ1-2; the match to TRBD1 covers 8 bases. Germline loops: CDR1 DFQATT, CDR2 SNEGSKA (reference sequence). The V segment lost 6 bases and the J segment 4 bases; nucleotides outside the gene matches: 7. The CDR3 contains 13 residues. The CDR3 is CSASQGAGYGYTF. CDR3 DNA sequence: TGCAGTGCATCCCAGGGGGCCGGCTATGGCTACACCTTC.

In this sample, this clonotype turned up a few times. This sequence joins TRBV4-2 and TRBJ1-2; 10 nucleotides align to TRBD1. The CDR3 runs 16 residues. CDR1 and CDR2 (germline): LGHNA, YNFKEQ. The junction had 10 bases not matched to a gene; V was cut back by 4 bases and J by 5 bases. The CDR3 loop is CASSPPGTGAPYGYTF. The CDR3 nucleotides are TGTGCCAGCAGCCCCCCCGGGACAGGGGCCCCTTATGGCTACACCTTC.

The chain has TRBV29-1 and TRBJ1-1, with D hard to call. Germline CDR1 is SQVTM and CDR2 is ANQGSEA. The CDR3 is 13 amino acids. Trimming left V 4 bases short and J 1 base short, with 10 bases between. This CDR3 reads CSVAPRANTEAFF. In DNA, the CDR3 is TGCAGCGTTGCCCCCCGAGCGAACACTGAAGCTTTCTTT. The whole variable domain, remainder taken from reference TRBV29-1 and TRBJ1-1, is SAVISQKPSRDICQRGTSLTIQCQVDSQVTMMFWYRQQPGQSLTLIATANQGSEATYESGFVIDKFPISRPNLTFSTLTVSNMSPEDSSIYLCSVAPRANTEAFFGQGTRLTVV.

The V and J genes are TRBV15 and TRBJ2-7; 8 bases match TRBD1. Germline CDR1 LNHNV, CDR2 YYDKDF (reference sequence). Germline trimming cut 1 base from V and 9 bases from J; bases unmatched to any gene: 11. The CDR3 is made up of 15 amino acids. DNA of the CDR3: TGTGCCACCAGCAGAGTTACAGGGGGGATGCTATGGCAGTACGTC. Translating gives CATSRVTGGMLWQYV.